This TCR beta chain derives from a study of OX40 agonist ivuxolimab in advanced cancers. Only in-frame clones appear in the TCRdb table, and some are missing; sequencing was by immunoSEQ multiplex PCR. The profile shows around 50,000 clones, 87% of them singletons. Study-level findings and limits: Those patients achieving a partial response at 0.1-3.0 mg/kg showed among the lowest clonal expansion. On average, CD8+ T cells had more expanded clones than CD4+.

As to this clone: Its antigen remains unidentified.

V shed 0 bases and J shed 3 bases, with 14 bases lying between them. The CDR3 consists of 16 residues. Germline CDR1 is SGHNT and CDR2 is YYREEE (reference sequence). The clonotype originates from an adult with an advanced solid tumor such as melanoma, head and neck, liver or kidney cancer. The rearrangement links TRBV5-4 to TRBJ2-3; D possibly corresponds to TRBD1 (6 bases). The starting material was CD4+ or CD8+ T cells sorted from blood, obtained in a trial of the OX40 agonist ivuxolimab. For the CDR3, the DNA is TGTGCCAGCAGCTTGGGGGGGCTAGCAGCGACAGATACGCAGTATTTT. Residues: CASSLGGLAATDTQYF.